This T cell receptor beta chain was recovered during a study of blood T cell repertoires in COVID-19. Cohorts were determined from participant-reported clinical history. TCRdb keeps only in-frame clones here, not all; method: immunoSEQ multiplex PCR. Among nearly 400,000 clones listed, about 90% were seen once. This TCR was sampled from a woman in her 30s who had recovered from COVID-19. Material: PBMCs or T cells enriched from blood (not recorded which).

The CDR3 is CASSIRRTGSVHGYTF. The CDR3 DNA reads as TGTGCCAGTAGTATACGCAGGACAGGCTCAGTTCATGGCTACACCTTC. The V call is TRBV19, the J call TRBJ1-2, with 7 bases lining up with TRBD1. CDR1 and CDR2 (germline): LNHDA, SQIVND (reference sequence). J gave up 6 bases and V 2 bases, and 12 bases lay outside the gene matches. This CDR3 has 16 residues.